These T cell receptor beta chains were read from a single sample in a study of blood T cell repertoires in COVID-19. The data were produced by immunoSEQ multiplex PCR, yet TCRdb's version contains in-frame clones alone and is incomplete. This table holds 25,000 to 35,000 clones, approximately 85% found once. The sequenced sample was peripheral blood. These receptors all stem from a man older than 75 with active COVID-19. Both conserved end residues are part of each CDR3. A D gene is named only where the DNA matches it firmly. Size values are once, few and many counts, or a class for expanded clones, and some rows have none.

clone size,J gene,D gene,V gene,CDR3 protein,CDR3 DNA
-,TRBJ1-2,-,TRBV7-9,CASSLQGGYTF,TGTGCCAGCAGCTTACAGGGTGGCTACACCTTC
-,TRBJ2-3,TRBD2,TRBV29-1,CSVTGRGNTDTQYF,TGCAGCGTAACGGGGCGGGGGAACACAGATACGCAGTATTTT
-,TRBJ1-4,TRBD1,TRBV5-6,CASSLRTGGGEKLFF,TGTGCCAGCAGCCTGCGGACAGGGGGCGGTGAAAAACTGTTTTTT
-,TRBJ2-7,TRBD1,TRBV7-2,CASSPRRVGTGLYEQYF,TGTGCCAGCAGCCCGAGAAGGGTTGGGACAGGCCTCTACGAGCAGTACTTC
few,TRBJ1-1,TRBD1,TRBV20-1,CSAIQGVAAFF,TGCAGTGCCATCCAGGGGGTTGCAGCTTTCTTT
-,TRBJ1-2,TRBD1,TRBV19,CASRREGQGAFGYTF,TGTGCCAGTAGAAGGGAGGGACAGGGGGCGTTTGGCTACACCTTC
-,TRBJ1-2,-,TRBV7-2,CASSLTGYGYTF,TGTGCCAGCAGCTTAACTGGTTATGGCTACACCTTC
-,TRBJ1-1,-,TRBV9,CASSRGGRTEAFF,TGTGCCAGCAGCAGGGGGGGACGCACTGAAGCTTTCTTT
few,TRBJ1-4,-,TRBV18,CASSPLQSTNEKLFF,TGTGCCAGCTCACCATTACAGTCTACTAATGAAAAACTGTTTTTT
-,TRBJ2-2,TRBD2,TRBV28,CASTPGTSYTGELFF,TGTGCCAGCACCCCCGGGACTAGCTACACCGGGGAGCTGTTTTTT
once,TRBJ1-3,TRBD1,TRBV7-8,CASSSLQGAWNTIYF,TGTGCCAGCAGCTCGCTACAGGGGGCTTGGAACACCATATATTTT
-,TRBJ2-4,-,TRBV14,CASSQEGRFDIQYF,TGTGCCAGCAGTCAAGAAGGCAGGTTTGACATTCAGTACTTC
-,TRBJ2-3,-,TRBV10-3,CAIRWTNTDTQYF,TGTGCCATCAGGTGGACAAACACAGATACGCAGTATTTT
few,TRBJ1-5,-,TRBV4-1,CASSQGVNGNQPQHF,TGCGCCAGCAGCCAGGGAGTAAACGGCAATCAGCCCCAGCATTTT
-,TRBJ2-7,-,TRBV7-2,CASSLGIRQFLHEQYF,TGTGCCAGCAGCTTAGGAATAAGACAGTTTCTCCACGAGCAGTACTTC
-,TRBJ2-2,-,TRBV9,CASSPPRSQGIGELFF,TGTGCCAGCAGCCCGCCCCGGAGTCAGGGAATCGGGGAGCTGTTTTTT
-,TRBJ2-7,-,TRBV5-1,CASTTSPGLGTLEQYF,TGCGCCAGCACCACCTCCCCGGGACTGGGGACGCTCGAGCAGTACTTC
few,TRBJ2-1,-,TRBV9,CASSPGKSSYNEQFF,TGTGCCAGCAGCCCGGGTAAGAGCTCCTACAATGAGCAGTTCTTC
-,TRBJ2-3,-,TRBV7-2,CASSFSPAGDTQYF,TGTGCCAGCAGCTTCTCTCCGGCCGGGGATACGCAGTATTTT
-,TRBJ1-5,-,TRBV5-6,CASSLRGGNQPQHF,TGTGCCAGCAGCTTACGGGGGGGCAATCAGCCCCAGCATTTT
-,TRBJ2-1,-,TRBV28,CASKEGPYNEQFF,TGTGCCAGCAAAGAGGGCCCCTACAATGAGCAGTTCTTC
-,TRBJ2-3,TRBD1,TRBV19,CASSISRGRPDTQYF,TGTGCCAGTAGTATTTCGAGGGGGCGACCAGATACGCAGTATTTT
-,TRBJ1-2,-,TRBV5-6,CASTTIGRAIYGYTF,TGTGCCAGCACCACAATCGGCAGGGCAATCTATGGCTACACCTTC
large,TRBJ2-1,TRBD2,TRBV5-1,CASSPERGVDEQFF,TGCGCCAGCAGCCCCGAGCGGGGGGTGGATGAGCAGTTCTTC
-,TRBJ2-5,-,TRBV6-1,CASSEALGGRETQYF,TGTGCCAGCAGTGAAGCGTTGGGGGGTCGAGAGACCCAGTACTTC
-,TRBJ2-5,TRBD1,TRBV24-1,CATSDPRDRGTETQYF,TGTGCCACCAGTGATCCCCGGGACAGGGGAACCGAGACCCAGTACTTC
-,TRBJ2-1,TRBD2,TRBV3-1/TRBV3-2,CASSPWTSGGAGQFF,TGTGCCAGCAGCCCCTGGACTAGCGGGGGGGCTGGGCAGTTCTTC
-,TRBJ2-3,TRBD2,TRBV30,CAWSFRLAGTDTQYF,TGTGCCTGGAGTTTCAGGCTAGCGGGCACAGATACGCAGTATTTT
few,TRBJ1-6,-,TRBV9,CASALDPGGQKNSPLHF,TGTGCCAGTGCTTTGGATCCCGGAGGACAGAAAAATTCACCCCTCCACTTT
-,TRBJ2-1,-,TRBV19,CASSINTGSGEQFF,TGTGCCAGTAGTATAAATACCGGGTCCGGTGAGCAGTTCTTC
-,TRBJ2-7,TRBD1,TRBV7-6,CASSLRQGTEQYF,TGTGCCAGCAGCCTGAGACAGGGTACTGAGCAGTACTTC
-,TRBJ2-5,-,TRBV5-1,CASSLAGHKETQYF,TGCGCCAGCAGCTTGGCCGGACACAAGGAGACCCAGTACTTC
-,TRBJ2-5,-,TRBV5-4,CASSFPQGGRAETQYF,TGTGCCAGCAGCTTTCCCCAGGGGGGCCGGGCTGAGACCCAGTACTTC
-,TRBJ2-1,TRBD2,TRBV7-2,CASSLKSLAGGGEQFF,TGTGCCAGCAGCTTAAAATCCCTAGCGGGGGGTGGCGAGCAGTTCTTC
-,TRBJ2-1,-,TRBV6-5,CASSTRQHNEQFF,TGTGCCAGCAGTACTCGACAGCACAATGAGCAGTTCTTC
-,TRBJ1-2,TRBD1,TRBV18,CASSPIRQGEGYTF,TGTGCCAGCTCACCGATTCGACAGGGGGAAGGCTACACCTTC
-,TRBJ2-3,-,TRBV6-5,CASSYTGRYTDTQYF,TGTGCCAGCAGTTATACTGGCAGGTACACAGATACGCAGTATTTT
-,TRBJ2-4,TRBD1,TRBV5-3,CARSLRGQGYKNIQYF,TGTGCCAGAAGCTTGAGAGGACAGGGTTACAAAAACATTCAGTACTTC
-,TRBJ2-3,-,TRBV3-1/TRBV3-2,CASSQLPGADTQYF,TGTGCCAGCAGCCAACTACCGGGGGCAGATACGCAGTATTTT
-,TRBJ1-1,-,TRBV19,CASRYREFTEAFF,TGTGCCAGTAGATACAGGGAATTCACTGAAGCTTTCTTT
-,TRBJ2-3,TRBD2,TRBV9,CASSVASGGDTQYF,TGTGCCAGCAGCGTAGCGAGCGGGGGAGATACGCAGTATTTT
-,TRBJ1-1,TRBD1,TRBV15,CATSRGGDRGNTEAFF,TGTGCCACCAGCAGGGGCGGGGACAGGGGAAACACTGAAGCTTTCTTT
-,TRBJ1-5,TRBD1,TRBV7-2,CASSKQGDQPQHF,TGTGCCAGCAGCAAACAGGGGGATCAGCCCCAGCATTTT
-,TRBJ1-1,TRBD1,TRBV5-6,CASSSLDRAGTEAFF,TGTGCCAGCAGTTCCCTGGACAGGGCGGGCACTGAAGCTTTCTTT
-,TRBJ1-1,-,TRBV7-2,CASSLEQNTEAFF,TGTGCCAGCAGCTTAGAACAGAACACTGAAGCTTTCTTT
-,TRBJ1-1,TRBD1,TRBV5-4,CASSPPGTGNNMNTEAFF,TGTGCCAGCAGCCCCCCCGGGACAGGGAACAACATGAACACTGAAGCTTTCTTT